One and the same sample provided the 8 T cell receptor beta chains below, sequenced in a study of cytomegalovirus exposure and HLA in healthy donors. In the PCR, 60 Vbeta and 13 Jbeta primers were used. Produced via immunoSEQ multiplex PCR; TCRdb's table is partial and in-frame only. The sample carries 200,000 or so clones, more than 75% recorded once. What was sequenced was PBMCs. Receptors originate from a woman between 50 and 59 years old in good health and CMV-seropositive.

V is TRBV14 and J is TRBJ2-2, with 8 nucleotides matching TRBD2. CDR1 is SGHDN and CDR2 is FVKESK in the germline V gene. The CDR3 is 14 amino acids. CDR3: CEGLGGRRTGELFF. The CDR3 DNA follows: TGTGAAGGGCTGGGCGGGAGGCGCACCGGGGAGCTGTTTTTT.

This clone was observed once. V usage is TRBV2 and J usage is TRBJ2-7; D might be TRBD2 (6 bases). The germline gives CDR1 SNHLY, CDR2 FYNNEI. This CDR3 region has 12 residues. V was cut by 8 bases and J by 3 bases, with 11 bases left in between. This CDR3 is CASRDSHYEQYF. The DNA of the CDR3 is TGTGCCAGCCGGGACTCACACTACGAGCAGTACTTC.

J is TRBJ2-1 and V is TRBV27; TRBD1 matches at 8 bases. This CDR3 spans 14 amino acids. J was trimmed by 6 bases and V by 6 bases; bases with no gene match: 7. Germline V gene lookup returns CDR1 MNHEY and CDR2 SMNVEV (reference sequence). This CDR3 is CASSPGTGINEQFF. For the CDR3, the DNA is TGTGCCAGCAGCCCCGGGACAGGCATCAATGAGCAGTTCTTC.

The V call is TRBV6-5, the J call TRBJ1-4; 12 nucleotides align to TRBD1. J was trimmed by 7 bases and V by 4 bases; bases with no gene match: 4. The CDR3 covers 15 residues. Germline V gene data show CDR1 as MNHEY and CDR2 as SVGAGI. The CDR3 spells CASSSRDRGPEKLFF. In DNA, the CDR3 is TGTGCCAGCAGTTCCCGGGACAGGGGGCCTGAAAAACTGTTTTTT.

The rearrangement links TRBV10-3 to TRBJ2-1; maybe TRBD2 (7 bases). This CDR3 has 12 residues. The V gene lost 10 bases and the J gene lost 8 bases, with 15 bases spanning the gap. Germline V lookup: CDR1 ENHRY, CDR2 SYGVKD. Here the CDR3 reads CATAGGGDEQFF. Here the CDR3 DNA reads TGTGCCACCGCTGGAGGGGGGGATGAGCAGTTCTTC.

This clone showed up just a few times. V is TRBV5-1 and J is TRBJ1-6; D uncertain. CDR1 and CDR2 from the germline V gene are SGHRS and YFSETQ. The CDR3 is made up of 15 amino acids. Trimming stripped 6 bases from V and 0 bases from J, with 10 bases between. CDR3 nucleotide sequence: TGCGCCAGCATGGTCGGGAGCTCCTATAATTCACCCCTCCACTTT. Its protein is CASMVGSSYNSPLHF.

CDR3 sequence: CASSYQGTTPYEQYF. In DNA, the CDR3 is TGTGCCAGCAGTTATCAGGGGACGACCCCCTACGAGCAGTACTTC. V is TRBV6-5 and J is TRBJ2-7; perhaps TRBD1 as D (6 bases). The germline V gene has CDR1 MNHEY and CDR2 SVGAGI. Trimming left V 3 bases short and J 2 bases short, with 14 bases between. The CDR3 has 15 residues.

In its sample, this clone was seen once. The rearrangement joins TRBV19 to TRBJ2-2, with 10 nucleotides matching TRBD1. The V gene end was trimmed by 8 bases and the J gene end by 7 bases; junction bases not matched to a gene: 7. The germline V gene has CDR1 LNHDA and CDR2 SQIVND (reference sequence). The CDR3 covers 14 residues. The CDR3 DNA reads TGTGCCAGTTCTGGACAGGGGGGGGGCGGGGAGCTGTTTTTT. It encodes CASSGQGGGGELFF.